These 17 T cell receptor beta chains originate from one sample sequenced in a study of shared clonotypes between healthy human individuals. This table comes from immunoSEQ multiplex PCR, and its TCRdb copy is limited to in-frame clones, with some not included. This sample has about 2.5 million clones; 85% to 95% occur once, and the top ten carry around 0.38%. The sequenced sample was naive CD4+ T cells from PBMCs. Subset in this sample: CD45RA+ positively selected. These receptors all come from a man aged 18-30 years in good health. Some clones in this sample may be carry-over from other donors' samples.

The V call is TRBV9, the J call TRBJ2-5; D is possibly TRBD1 or TRBD2 (6 bases each). From germline, CDR1 is SGDLS and CDR2 YYNGEE. Trimming took 0 bases from V and 4 from J, leaving 13 bases between them. This CDR3 has 15 residues. CDR3 protein: CASSVVGGSVETQYF. In DNA, the CDR3 is TGTGCCAGCAGCGTAGTGGGGGGCAGCGTAGAGACCCAGTACTTC.

The chain joins TRBV5-1 to TRBJ1-3; 11 bases are shared with TRBD1. V trimming: 4 bases; J trimming: 0 bases; junction bases outside the gene matches: 9. Germline V CDR1 and CDR2: SGHRS, YFSETQ. The CDR3 is 18 residues long. The CDR3 reads CASSRGTGGTSSGNTIYF. The CDR3 DNA is TGCGCCAGCAGCCGGGGGACAGGGGGAACTAGCTCTGGAAACACCATATATTTT.

The chain employs TRBV7-8 and TRBJ2-7; D not resolved. This CDR3 comprises 13 residues. V was shortened by 5 bases and J by 2 bases, with 10 bases between the two germline ends. Looked up from germline, CDR1 is SGHVS and CDR2 is FQNEAQ. The CDR3 DNA sequence: TGTGCCAGCAGCCCGACCTCCCCCTACGAGCAGTACTTC. Its translation: CASSPTSPYEQYF.

This clone was counted once. The V and J genes are TRBV25-1 and TRBJ2-5; 8 nucleotides agree with TRBD2. Unmatched junction bases numbered 8, after V lost 3 bases and J lost 2 bases. This CDR3 comprises 16 residues. CDR1 is MGHDK and CDR2 is SYGVNS in the germline V gene. The CDR3 sequence: CASSDPSGPPQETQYF. Here the CDR3 DNA reads TGTGCCAGCAGTGACCCTAGCGGGCCGCCTCAAGAGACCCAGTACTTC.

This clone was recorded once. The chain joins TRBV5-8 to TRBJ2-6, with D possibly TRBD1 on 5 matching bases. The CDR3 has 16 residues. Per germline, CDR1 SGHTS and CDR2 YDEGEE. V was clipped by 4 bases and J by 0 bases, with 11 bases between them. CDR3 in DNA: TGTGCCAGCAGCCTAGGGGTCTCCTCTGGGGCCAACGTCCTGACTTTC. Encoded protein: CASSLGVSSGANVLTF.

The chain combines TRBV19 with TRBJ2-3; TRBD2 matches 7 bases. Germline V CDR1 and CDR2: LNHDA, SQIVND (reference sequence). V lost 5 bases to trimming and J lost 7 bases; unmatched junction nucleotides: 15. This CDR3 is 16 amino acids long. In DNA, the CDR3 is TGTGCCAGTAGTGACGGAGGATATGGGCGGGGGAATACGCAGTATTTT. Protein product: CASSDGGYGRGNTQYF.

V and J are TRBV6-5 and TRBJ2-3; D might be TRBD2 (6 bases). In germline, CDR1 is MNHEY, CDR2 SVGAGI. V lost 6 bases and J lost 4, with 17 bases in between. This CDR3 contains 15 residues. CDR3 region: CASSYRGRESDTQYF. Here the CDR3 DNA reads TGTGCCAGCAGCTACCGTGGACGGGAGTCAGATACGCAGTATTTT.

The V and J genes are TRBV2 and TRBJ1-5; the D is unclear. The CDR3 is 13 residues long. Trimming removed 7 bases at V and 2 bases at J, with 9 bases between. Per germline, CDR1 SNHLY and CDR2 FYNNEI. The CDR3 is CASTGRGNQPQHF. The CDR3 DNA sequence: TGTGCCAGCACCGGGAGAGGCAATCAGCCCCAGCATTTT.

This clone was seen a handful of times. The chain recombines TRBV5-1 with TRBJ1-5; D uncertain. Trimming cost V 0 bases and J 7 bases, with 11 bases left between them. The CDR3 loop spans 14 amino acids. Germline V gives CDR1 SGHRS, CDR2 YFSETQ. CDR3 in DNA: TGCGCCAGCAGCTTGGATACATTTGGGCAGCCCCAGCATTTT. Its translation is CASSLDTFGQPQHF.

The rearrangement joins TRBV4-3 to TRBJ2-1, with TRBD2 identical over 10 bases. The germline CDR1 and CDR2 sequences are LGHNA and YSLEER. Trimming at V came to 4 bases and at J to 5 bases, leaving 5 bases not matched to a gene. The CDR3 contains 15 residues. The CDR3 DNA reads TGCGCCAGCAGCCTCGGGACTAGCGCCAACAATGAGCAGTTCTTC. This sequence encodes CASSLGTSANNEQFF.

DNA of the CDR3: TGCGCCAGCAGCTTGGCCGGCTCTGTTCCGGGACAGGTGAACACCGGGGAGCTGTTTTTT. Protein product: CASSLAGSVPGQVNTGELFF. The rearrangement joins TRBV5-1 to TRBJ2-2; 8 nucleotides line up with TRBD1. The CDR3 has 20 residues. CDR1 SGHRS and CDR2 YFSETQ come from the germline V gene. The J segment lost 1 base and the V segment lost 0 bases, leaving 14 bases of the junction unmatched.

The chain combines TRBV7-3 with TRBJ2-3; TRBD1 or TRBD2 may be the D gene (6 bases each). Trimming removed 5 bases from V and 5 bases from J, with 23 bases in between. Per the germline V gene, CDR1 is SGHTA and CDR2 is FQGTGA. There are 17 residues in the CDR3. DNA for the CDR3: TGTGCCAGCAGCCCTATCGGGGGCCGTTTTGGCGGAGATACGCAGTATTTT. Its protein product is CASSPIGGRFGGDTQYF. Based on the CDR3 plus reference TRBV7-3 and TRBJ2-3, the full variable domain is GAGVSQTPSNKVTEKGKYVELRCDPISGHTALYWYRQSLGQGPEFLIYFQGTGAADDSGLPNDRFFAVRPEGSVSTLKIQRTERGDSAVYLCASSPIGGRFGGDTQYFGPGTRLTVL.

This clone was seen only once. The rearrangement joins TRBV10-2 to TRBJ2-3, with no clear D. Germline CDR1 and CDR2: WSHSY and SAAADI. Trimming shortened V by 6 bases and J by 1 base, and 8 bases separated the two germline ends. This CDR3 comprises 13 residues. As DNA, the CDR3 is TGCGCCAGCAGACTTCAGGGCACAGATACGCAGTATTTT. Translated, it gives CASRLQGTDTQYF.

The V and J genes are TRBV4-1 and TRBJ1-3; no reliable D call. Germline CDR1 reads MGHRA; CDR2 reads YSYEKL. The ends were cut back, 3 bases at V and 0 bases at J, with 9 bases in the middle. This CDR3 is built from 15 residues. DNA for the CDR3: TGCGCCAGCAGCCAGGTAGGGAGCTCTGGAAACACCATATATTTT. It is translated as CASSQVGSSGNTIYF.

V gene TRBV5-1 combines with J gene TRBJ2-2, with 8 bases identical to TRBD2. The CDR3 length is 15 residues. Germline V gene lookup returns CDR1 SGHRS and CDR2 YFSETQ. After removal of 6 bases from V and 4 bases from J, the junction contained 8 bases not matched to a gene. The CDR3 spells CASTLTGGGTGELFF. The DNA for the CDR3 is TGCGCCAGCACCTTAACGGGAGGGGGCACCGGGGAGCTGTTTTTT.

Comment on this clone: This CDR3 is also generated by other DNA sequences in the sample. The chain uses TRBV5-1 and TRBJ1-3, with D possibly TRBD1 on 5 matching bases. Trimming cost V 0 bases and J 1 base, with 5 bases left between them. The germline gives CDR1 SGHRS, CDR2 YFSETQ. The CDR3 has 14 residues. In nucleotides, the CDR3 is TGCGCCAGCAGCTTGGGGGGGTCTGGAAACACCATATATTTT. This codes for CASSLGGSGNTIYF.

CDR3 amino acids: CASSFGLAGASSYNEQFF. The CDR3, as DNA: TGTGCCAGCAGCTTCGGACTAGCGGGAGCCAGCTCCTACAATGAGCAGTTCTTC. The J gene is TRBJ2-1, the V gene TRBV7-9, with TRBD2 identical over 13 bases. The CDR3 loop spans 18 amino acids. With 3 bases clipped from V and 0 bases from J, the junction kept 5 bases outside the gene matches. CDR1 is SEHNR, CDR2 FQNEAQ, per germline (reference sequence).